This T cell receptor beta chain originates from a study of cytomegalovirus exposure and HLA in healthy donors. To note about this clone: Its target is unknown.

The study, taken as a whole, reports: In an earlier analysis, productive rearrangement rates for most beta V segments clustered near 87% or 30%. A classifier reportedly called cytomegalovirus status with high sensitivity and specificity.

Trimming took 6 bases from V and 2 from J, leaving 13 bases between them. There are 14 residues in the CDR3. Germline assignment: CDR1 SNHLY and CDR2 FYNNEI. Use of 60 Vbeta and 13 Jbeta primers characterized the PCR. Using immunoSEQ multiplex PCR, the repertoire was profiled, and TCRdb retains in-frame clones only, with some absent. The repertoire has 150,000 to 200,000 clones, 80% to 90% of them found once; the top ten carry approximately 2.5%. This chain links TRBV2 with TRBJ1-1; D uncertain. Source material: PBMCs. This clonotype was obtained from a man aged 30 to 45 in good health and CMV-seropositive. Here the CDR3 DNA reads TGTGCCAGCAGAGTGAGGGAAGGCAACACTGAAGCTTTCTTT. Its protein is CASRVREGNTEAFF.